This T cell receptor (beta chain) was captured in a study of cytomegalovirus exposure and HLA in healthy donors. Points from the study as a whole: Diagnosis of cytomegalovirus status made by the classifier reportedly showed high specificity and sensitivity.

Remarks on this clone: The antigen is undetermined.

Germline values: CDR1 GTSNPN, CDR2 SVGIG (reference sequence). The CDR3 totals 13 residues. With 0 bases removed from V and 3 bases from J, the gap between germline ends came to 9 bases. The PCR contained 60 Vbeta and 13 Jbeta primers. This table comes from immunoSEQ multiplex PCR, and its TCRdb copy is limited to in-frame clones, with some not included. The sample holds roughly 100,000 clones; roughly four fifths are singletons and the top ten take 3% to 3.5%. The clonotype comes from a young man in good health and CMV-seropositive. Sequences were obtained from PBMCs. The V and J genes are TRBV30 and TRBJ2-7; TRBD2 might be the D (5 bases). As DNA, the CDR3 is TGTGCCTGGAGTGTAGGACGGGGCTACGAGCAGTACTTC. It is translated as CAWSVGRGYEQYF.